This T cell receptor (beta chain) was sequenced in a study of blood T cell repertoires in COVID-19. Per the authors' pipeline: Amplification with reference gene primers provided the estimates of nucleated cell counts. The method was immunoSEQ multiplex PCR; TCRdb's version includes in-frame clones alone and lacks a portion of them. V and J calls plus clone size are reproduced from that table; the DNA served to infer D and trimming. The sample yields 200,000 to 250,000 clones, roughly 80% seen once. This CDR3 spans 11 amino acids. The germline V gene encodes CDR1 SGHRS and CDR2 YFSETQ. V was cut by 4 bases and J by 9 bases, with 8 bases left in between.

Sequenced material: peripheral blood. The clonotype comes from a woman aged 65 to 85 with acute or convalescent COVID-19. V usage is TRBV5-1 and J usage is TRBJ2-1; no clear D gene. DNA of the CDR3: TGCGCCAGCAGCATCCGCAGTGAGCAGTTCTTC. Its translation: CASSIRSEQFF.